A selection of T cell receptor beta chains follows, all from one sample in a study of patients and donors after allogeneic stem cell transplantation. From the RT-PCR reads, TCRdb called clonotypes with MiXCR, one entry per CDR3 protein. Of 390,000 or so distinct CDR3 sequences in the sample, around 15% are singletons; the top ten hold 7.2%. Material for sequencing was blood, either unsorted or a sorted T cell fraction (not recorded which). These receptors originate from a human donor who was either an allogeneic HSCT recipient or a stem cell or donor lymphocyte infusion donor (not recorded which). It is not recorded whose cells these are; they may come from a transplant donor. CDR3s include the opening cysteine and the closing phenylalanine or tryptophan.

>TRBV11-1|TRBJ1-4
CASSLGGLGAERLRPSFF
>TRBV2|TRBJ2-1
CASSLDRGHYNEQFF
>TRBV4-2|TRBJ2-1
CASSQEDVGGYNEQFF
>TRBV7-3|TRBJ2-2
CASSPGTDPGELFF
>TRBV12-5|TRBJ2-7
CASGLDCDVGAREQYF
>TRBV24-1|TRBJ2-1
CATSERRGSFYNEQFF
>TRBV5-4|TRBJ2-6
CASSFSVGANVLTF
>TRBV7-9|TRBJ1-1
CASSARRTEAFF
>TRBV20-1|TRBJ2-3
CSAPWRRPTDTQYF
>TRBV19|TRBJ2-2
CASHRDSNTGELFF
>TRBV15|TRBJ2-3
CATSSVGGTGGTDTQYF
>TRBV7-6|TRBJ2-1
CASSLARVGGTYNEQFF
>TRBV10-3|TRBJ2-7
CAMTGQGASEQYF
>TRBV7-2|TRBJ2-2
CASSLGIELRGELFF
>TRBV2|TRBJ2-1
CASSEYSGKVEQFF
>TRBV7-9|TRBJ1-4
CASSLMGAPESNEKLFF
>TRBV12-3/TRBV12-4|TRBJ2-1
CASSLSISGNEQFF
>TRBV13|TRBJ1-4
CASSSLGQKIEKLFF
>TRBV3-1|TRBJ1-2
CASSQVRRGSNYGYTF
>TRBV5-1|TRBJ1-1
CASSSTAQRPWDTEAFF
>TRBV29-1|TRBJ2-7
CSVVLGGAYEQYF
>TRBV15|TRBJ1-3
CATSRDNRAGNTIYF
>TRBV24-1|TRBJ1-3
CATSDPISSGNTIYF
>TRBV24-1|TRBJ2-2
CATRLGNTGELFF
>TRBV6-2/TRBV6-3|TRBJ2-1
CASSYQGLAGGWGQFF
>TRBV6-5|TRBJ2-5
CASSYNLREETQYF
>TRBV29-1|TRBJ2-2
CSVEQGVGTGELFF
>TRBV12-3/TRBV12-4|TRBJ1-2
CASRYRGGGYGYTF
>TRBV12-3/TRBV12-4|TRBJ2-1
CASSLFLGEQFF
>TRBV5-1|TRBJ2-5
CASSLRTYQETQYF
>TRBV4-2|TRBJ1-5
CASSQAWQGGNQPQHF
>TRBV30|TRBJ2-2
CAWSVPEPSTGELFF
>TRBV5-4|TRBJ2-6
CASSLEWTGLMGYTSSGANVLTF
>TRBV20-1|TRBJ1-5
CSARDEDGSNQPQHF
>TRBV5-1|TRBJ2-7
CASSLIPSSGDISYEQYF
>TRBV2|TRBJ1-2
CASSVLNYGYTF
>TRBV27|TRBJ1-5
CASSSIRTNGQPQHF
>TRBV10-3|TRBJ2-3
CAISERGQDTQYF
>TRBV20-1|TRBJ2-7
CSARDGLAEQYF
>TRBV30|TRBJ2-7
CAWSKVDKGEQYF
>TRBV2|TRBJ2-7
CASSEEGFYEQYF
>TRBV4-2|TRBJ2-5
CASSHLSLRGREKETQYF
>TRBV20-1|TRBJ2-5
CSASPLGGKTQYF
>TRBV25-1|TRBJ2-3
CASAPATSTDTQYF
>TRBV20-1|TRBJ1-2
CSARARDTGLYGYTF
>TRBV4-2|TRBJ2-5
CASSGVGQGQETQYF
>TRBV6-1|TRBJ2-2
CASTGTKNTGELFF
>TRBV5-6|TRBJ1-1
CASAREGVRNTEAFF
>TRBV5-1|TRBJ2-1
CASRAVMGPPRNEQFF
>TRBV20-1|TRBJ2-5
CSARDDRRYPQETQYF
>TRBV30|TRBJ1-3
CAWSVRRVPSGNTIYF
>TRBV6-5|TRBJ1-2
CASSFGEHYGYTF
>TRBV5-1|TRBJ1-2
CASSPRRTGDNYGYTF
>TRBV5-6|TRBJ2-1
CASSLGLAGYEQFF
>TRBV9|TRBJ1-2
CASSVVSRDGYTF
>TRBV5-1|TRBJ2-3
CASSLAVVPDTQYF
>TRBV7-2|TRBJ1-1
CASSLAFRAYEAFF